This TCR beta chain was obtained from a study of shared clonotypes between healthy human individuals. Across the study: Aged between 18 and 49, the donors were two women and three men.

Overall study findings and caveats: The study drew on few donors, limiting represented genetic and exposure-history diversity. Larger estimated richness was generally seen in naive subsets than in memory subsets. At large depth, rarefaction still showed sorted-subset sequencing to be incomplete.

A remark on this clone: Its antigen is currently unknown.

The protocol was immunoSEQ multiplex PCR, while the TCRdb copy is restricted to in-frame clones and leaves out a portion. There are hundreds of thousands of clones in the sample; 96% occur only once, and roughly 0.06% lies in the top ten. V trimming: 6 bases; J trimming: 2 bases; junction bases outside the gene matches: 6. The CDR3 is made up of 14 amino acids. Per the germline V gene, CDR1 is SGHRS and CDR2 is YFSETQ. The sequencing sample was made of naive CD4+ T cells sorted from blood. Noted subset: CD45RA+ positively selected. The chain recombines TRBV5-1 with TRBJ1-2; 8 nucleotides agree with TRBD1. The receptor comes from a woman between 25 and 40 years old in good health. CDR3 protein: CASKRQGPNYGYTF. DNA for the CDR3: TGCGCCAGCAAACGACAGGGGCCGAACTATGGCTACACCTTC. The full variable domain, in which reference TRBV5-1 and TRBJ1-2 provide the parts outside the CDR3, is KAGVTQTPRYLIKTRGQQVTLSCSPISGHRSVSWYQQTPGQGLQFLFEYFSETQRNKGNFPGRFSGRQFSNSRSEMNVSTLELGDSALYLCASKRQGPNYGYTFGSGTRLTVV.